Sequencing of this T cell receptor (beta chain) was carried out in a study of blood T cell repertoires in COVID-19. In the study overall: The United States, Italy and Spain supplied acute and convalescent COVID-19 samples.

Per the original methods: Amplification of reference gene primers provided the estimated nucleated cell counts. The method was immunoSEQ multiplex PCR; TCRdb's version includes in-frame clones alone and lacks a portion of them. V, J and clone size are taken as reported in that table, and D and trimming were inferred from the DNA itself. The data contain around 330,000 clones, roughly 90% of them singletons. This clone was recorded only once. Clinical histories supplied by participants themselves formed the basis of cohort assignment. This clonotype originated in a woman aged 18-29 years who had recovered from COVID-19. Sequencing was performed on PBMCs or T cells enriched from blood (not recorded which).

The CDR3 region is CASSPTGNNEQFF. In DNA form, the CDR3 reads TGTGCCAGCAGCCCGACTGGAAACAATGAGCAGTTCTTC. This sequence joins TRBV11-2 and TRBJ2-1, with D hard to call. The CDR3 spans 13 residues. Per germline, CDR1 SGHAT and CDR2 FQNNGV. Deletions cut 5 bases from V and 5 bases from J, with 10 bases between.